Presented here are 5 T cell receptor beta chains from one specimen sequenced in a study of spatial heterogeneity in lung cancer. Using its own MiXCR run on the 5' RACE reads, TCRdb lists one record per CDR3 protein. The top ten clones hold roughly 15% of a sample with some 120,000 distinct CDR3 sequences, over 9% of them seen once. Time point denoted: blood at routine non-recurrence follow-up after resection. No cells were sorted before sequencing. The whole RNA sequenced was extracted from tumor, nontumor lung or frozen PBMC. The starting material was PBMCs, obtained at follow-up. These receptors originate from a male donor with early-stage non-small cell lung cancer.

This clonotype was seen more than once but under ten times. CDR3 in DNA: TGCAGTGCCATAAACCGGCCTGAAGCTTTCTTT. Amino acids: CSAINRPEAFF. The chain employs TRBV20-1 and TRBJ1-1; D call uncertain. V was clipped by 6 bases and J by 6 bases, with 11 bases between them. In germline, CDR1 is DFQATT, CDR2 SNEGSKA (reference sequence). This CDR3 region has 11 residues.

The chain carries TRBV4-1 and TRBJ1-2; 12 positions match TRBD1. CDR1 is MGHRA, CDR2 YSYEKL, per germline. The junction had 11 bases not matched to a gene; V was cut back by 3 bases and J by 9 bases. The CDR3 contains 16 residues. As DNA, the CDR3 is TGCGCCAGCAGCCATGATCCGGGACAGGGGGCAATGAGCTACACCTTC. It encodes CASSHDPGQGAMSYTF.

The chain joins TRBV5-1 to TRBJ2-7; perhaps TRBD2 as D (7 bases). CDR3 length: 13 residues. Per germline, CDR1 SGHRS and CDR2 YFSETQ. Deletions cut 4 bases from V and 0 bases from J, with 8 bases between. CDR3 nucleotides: TGCGCCAGCAGCGCGGGGGCCTCCTACGAGCAGTACTTC. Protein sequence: CASSAGASYEQYF.

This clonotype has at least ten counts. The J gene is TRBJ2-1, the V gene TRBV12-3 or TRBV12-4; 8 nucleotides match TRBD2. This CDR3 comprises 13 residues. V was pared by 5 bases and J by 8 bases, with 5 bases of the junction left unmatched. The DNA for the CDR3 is TGTGCCAGCAGTCGCGGGGGGAGTGATGAGCAGTTCTTC. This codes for CASSRGGSDEQFF.

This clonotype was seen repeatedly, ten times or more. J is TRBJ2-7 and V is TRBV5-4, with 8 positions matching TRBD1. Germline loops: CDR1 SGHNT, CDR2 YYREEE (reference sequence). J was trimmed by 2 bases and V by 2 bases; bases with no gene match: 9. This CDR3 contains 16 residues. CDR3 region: CASSFTPDRVAYEQYF. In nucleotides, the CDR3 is TGTGCCAGCAGCTTCACCCCGGACAGGGTCGCCTACGAGCAGTACTTC.